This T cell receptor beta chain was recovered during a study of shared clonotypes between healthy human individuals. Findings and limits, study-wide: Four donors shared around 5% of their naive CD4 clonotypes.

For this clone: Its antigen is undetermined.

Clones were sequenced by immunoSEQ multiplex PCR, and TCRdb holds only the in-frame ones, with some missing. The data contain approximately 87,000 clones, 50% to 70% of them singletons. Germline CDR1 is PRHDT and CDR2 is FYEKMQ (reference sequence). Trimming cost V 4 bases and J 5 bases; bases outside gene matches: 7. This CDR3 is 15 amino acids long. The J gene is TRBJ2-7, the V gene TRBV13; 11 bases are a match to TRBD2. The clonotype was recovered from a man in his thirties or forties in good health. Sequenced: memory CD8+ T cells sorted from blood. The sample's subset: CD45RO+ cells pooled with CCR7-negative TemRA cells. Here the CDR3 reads CASSSRLAGTHEQYF. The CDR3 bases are TGTGCCAGCAGCTCGAGACTAGCGGGAACCCACGAGCAGTACTTC.